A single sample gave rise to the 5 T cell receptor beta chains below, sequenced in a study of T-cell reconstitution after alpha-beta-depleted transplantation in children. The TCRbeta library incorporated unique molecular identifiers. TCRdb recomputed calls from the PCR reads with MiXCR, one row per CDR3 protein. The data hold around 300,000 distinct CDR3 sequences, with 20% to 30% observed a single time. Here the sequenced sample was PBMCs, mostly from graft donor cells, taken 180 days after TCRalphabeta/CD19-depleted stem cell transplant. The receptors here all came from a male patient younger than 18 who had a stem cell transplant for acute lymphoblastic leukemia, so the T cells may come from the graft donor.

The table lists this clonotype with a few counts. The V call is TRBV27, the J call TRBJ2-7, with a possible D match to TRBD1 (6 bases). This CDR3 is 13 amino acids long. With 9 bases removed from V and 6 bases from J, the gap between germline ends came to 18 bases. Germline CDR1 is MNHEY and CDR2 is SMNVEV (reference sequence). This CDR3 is CASSDRPIGEQYF. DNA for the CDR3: TGTGCCAGTAGCGACAGGCCTATCGGCGAGCAGTACTTC.

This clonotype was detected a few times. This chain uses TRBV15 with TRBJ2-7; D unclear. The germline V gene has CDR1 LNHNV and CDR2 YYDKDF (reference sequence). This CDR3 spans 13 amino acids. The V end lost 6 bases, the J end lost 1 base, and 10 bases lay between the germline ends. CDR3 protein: CATSSDRSYEQYF. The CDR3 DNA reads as TGTGCCACCAGTTCTGATCGTTCCTACGAGCAGTACTTC.

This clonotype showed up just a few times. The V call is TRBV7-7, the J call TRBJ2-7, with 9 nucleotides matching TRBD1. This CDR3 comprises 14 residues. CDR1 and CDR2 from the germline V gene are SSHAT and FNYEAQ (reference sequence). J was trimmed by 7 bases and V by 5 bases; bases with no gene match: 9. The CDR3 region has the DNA TGTGCCAGCAGCCTGGGACAGGGTATTGGAGAGCAGTACTTC. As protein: CASSLGQGIGEQYF.

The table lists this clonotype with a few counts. The CDR3 DNA sequence: TGTGCCAGCAGCCCCGCCCTAACTACTGGTGAGCAGTACTTC. Its protein product is CASSPALTTGEQYF. The chain recombines TRBV7-9 with TRBJ2-7; D gene unclear. The germline V and J ends were trimmed by 5 bases and 7 bases, with 18 bases remaining between them. Germline loops: CDR1 SEHNR, CDR2 FQNEAQ (reference sequence). CDR3 length equals 14 residues.

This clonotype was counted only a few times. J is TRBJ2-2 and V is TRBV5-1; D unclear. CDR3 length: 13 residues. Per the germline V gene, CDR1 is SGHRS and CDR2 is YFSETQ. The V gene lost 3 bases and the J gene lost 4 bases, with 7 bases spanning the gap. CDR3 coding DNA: TGCGCCAGCAGCTATCAACGCACCGGGGAGCTGTTTTTT. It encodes CASSYQRTGELFF.